This T cell receptor (beta chain) was recovered during a study of OX40 agonist ivuxolimab in advanced cancers. At the level of the study: Treatment received earlier with anti-PD-1, anti-PD-L1 or anti-CTLA-4 agents was allowed, and around 36% had some.

The V gene end was trimmed by 11 bases and the J gene end by 9 bases; junction bases not matched to a gene: 15. Per germline, CDR1 MNHNS and CDR2 SASEGT. The CDR3 has 14 amino acids. TCRdb keeps only in-frame clones here, not all; method: immunoSEQ multiplex PCR. This sample has tens of thousands of clones, with roughly 88% found just once. Study results and limitations: Relative to CD4+ cells, CD8+ T cells on average had more expanded clones.

A note on this clone: The antigen is unknown.

The chain couples TRBV6-1 to TRBJ2-1, with 8 bases fitting TRBD2. The sequenced sample was CD4+ or CD8+ T cells sorted from blood, obtained in a trial of the OX40 agonist ivuxolimab. The TCR sequence derives from an adult with an advanced solid tumor such as melanoma, head and neck, liver or kidney cancer. The CDR3 DNA sequence: TGTGCCTTACTCGATCGGGAGGGCCATTCTGAGCAGTTCTTC. It is translated as CALLDREGHSEQFF.